The 10 T cell receptor beta chains reported below all come from one sample, sequenced in a study of blood T cell repertoires in COVID-19. The assay was immunoSEQ multiplex PCR, and TCRdb's table has in-frame clones only and misses some. This table holds about 300,000 clones, about four fifths found once. Material for sequencing was peripheral blood. These TCRs come from a human donor with COVID-19, enrolled during active disease. The donor label of this sample is uncertain.

This chain connects TRBV19 to TRBJ1-5; tentative D call: TRBD1 (5 bases). Germline CDR1 and CDR2: LNHDA and SQIVND (reference sequence). CDR3 length equals 15 residues. V dropped 4 bases and J dropped 5 bases, with 15 bases sitting between them. The CDR3 loop is CASSTPPGRYQPQHF. In nucleotides, the CDR3 is TGTGCCAGTAGTACCCCTCCAGGGCGATATCAGCCCCAGCATTTT.

Here the CDR3 reads CASSYPGTSGGSSYNEQFF. Written as DNA, the CDR3 is TGTGCCAGCAGTTACCCCGGGACTAGCGGGGGGAGCTCCTACAATGAGCAGTTCTTC. The chain recombines TRBV6-2 or TRBV6-3 with TRBJ2-1, with 15 bases matching TRBD2. The CDR3 is made up of 19 amino acids. Germline V gene lookup returns CDR1 MNHEY and CDR2 SVGEGT. V lost 2 bases and J lost 0; bases outside the gene matches: 5.

This rearrangement joins TRBV19 to TRBJ1-2; D is unclear. CDR1 and CDR2 (germline): LNHDA, SQIVND (reference sequence). There are 13 residues in the CDR3. V lost 8 bases to trimming and J lost 4 bases, with 14 bases between them. The CDR3 region is CASSEAASYGYTF. CDR3 bases: TGTGCCAGTTCGGAGGCAGCTTCCTATGGCTACACCTTC.

This chain connects TRBV5-1 to TRBJ2-7; 9 bases align to TRBD2. This CDR3 region has 14 residues. V lost 4 bases and J lost 2; bases outside the gene matches: 4. Germline V CDR1 and CDR2: SGHRS, YFSETQ. CDR3 in amino acids: CASSMTSGAYEQYF. The DNA of the CDR3 is TGCGCCAGCAGCATGACTAGCGGAGCCTACGAGCAGTACTTC. The entire variable domain, with the rest obtained from reference TRBV5-1 and TRBJ2-7, is as follows: KAGVTQTPRYLIKTRGQQVTLSCSPISGHRSVSWYQQTPGQGLQFLFEYFSETQRNKGNFPGRFSGRQFSNSRSEMNVSTLELGDSALYLCASSMTSGAYEQYFGPGTRLTVT.

This chain connects TRBV4-1 to TRBJ2-7; D call uncertain. V was cut by 1 base and J by 0 bases, with 4 bases left in between. The CDR3 spans 13 residues. Germline V gene sequence: CDR1 MGHRA, CDR2 YSYEKL. The CDR3 DNA is TGCGCCAGCAGCCAAGTGCGCTCCTACGAGCAGTACTTC. Residues: CASSQVRSYEQYF.

This chain links TRBV27 with TRBJ1-2; 7 bases match TRBD1. Germline values: CDR1 MNHEY, CDR2 SMNVEV (reference sequence). Trimming at V came to 4 bases and at J to 8 bases, leaving 7 bases not matched to a gene. The length of the CDR3 is 13 residues. CDR3 nucleotide sequence: TGTGCCAGCAGTTCGACAGGGTGGCTCGGCTACACCTTC. It codes for CASSSTGWLGYTF.

The chain couples TRBV24-1 to TRBJ2-2; a possible D gene is TRBD2 (5 bases). The V and J ends lost 7 bases and 0 bases respectively, with 8 bases between them. The germline gives CDR1 KGHDR, CDR2 SFDVKD. The CDR3 covers 14 residues. CDR3 region: CATSGETNTGELFF. In DNA, the CDR3 is TGTGCCACCAGCGGGGAGACGAACACCGGGGAGCTGTTTTTT.

At least ten counts were recorded for this clone. V and J are TRBV5-4 and TRBJ2-7; 10 bases align to TRBD1. In germline, CDR1 is SGHNT, CDR2 YYREEE (reference sequence). CDR3 length: 17 amino acids. Germline trimming cut 6 bases from V and 0 bases from J; bases unmatched to any gene: 12. The CDR3 bases are TGTGCCAGCACAGGGACAGGGGCCCCCGGGCTCTCCTACGAGCAGTACTTC. Translated, it gives CASTGTGAPGLSYEQYF.

V gene TRBV7-2 combines with J gene TRBJ1-5, with D perhaps TRBD1 (5 bases). This CDR3 region has 14 residues. From germline, CDR1 is SGHTA and CDR2 FQGNSA. V lost 4 bases and J 3 bases, leaving 10 bases between the germline ends. The CDR3 sequence is CASSSQGYNQPQHF. In DNA form, the CDR3 reads TGTGCCAGCAGCTCTCAGGGTTACAATCAGCCCCAGCATTTT.

The chain employs TRBV10-1 and TRBJ2-7; 7 bases line up with TRBD1. Germline V gene data show CDR1 as WNHNN and CDR2 as SYGVQD (reference sequence). The V segment lost 2 bases and the J segment 3 bases; nucleotides outside the gene matches: 4. This CDR3 region has 14 residues. The CDR3 loop reads CASSETRQGYEQYF. The CDR3 DNA sequence: TGCGCCAGCAGTGAGACCCGACAGGGCTACGAGCAGTACTTC.